These T cell receptor beta chains were read from a single sample in a study of technical replicates of blood from several donors. The protocol was immunoSEQ multiplex PCR, while the TCRdb copy is restricted to in-frame clones and leaves out a portion. The sample has approximately 75,000 clones; approximately 97% are singletons. Sequences were obtained from T cells isolated from PBMCs. The receptors were sampled from a human donor in good health. Each CDR3 is given with its conserved first and last residue. A D gene is named only where the DNA matches it firmly. Expanded clones are given a class, and other clones once, few, many or no size at all.

V: TRBV2
size: NA
J: TRBJ1-3
D: TRBD1
CDR3: CASRELDRGGNTIYF
DNA: TGTGCCAGCAGGGAGCTCGACAGGGGTGGAAACACCATATATTTT

V: TRBV29-1
size: NA
J: TRBJ2-7
D: TRBD1
CDR3: CSVRQGFSYEQYF
DNA: TGCAGCGTAAGACAGGGGTTCTCCTACGAGCAGTACTTC

V: TRBV5-1
size: NA
J: TRBJ2-1
D: NA
CDR3: CASRVTVSSYNEQFF
DNA: TGCGCCAGCAGAGTGACAGTTAGCTCCTACAATGAGCAGTTCTTC

V: TRBV29-1
size: NA
J: TRBJ2-1
D: TRBD2
CDR3: CSVRGLAYYNEQFF
DNA: TGCAGCGTTCGGGGACTAGCTTATTACAATGAGCAGTTCTTC

V: TRBV7-9
size: NA
J: TRBJ1-2
D: NA
CDR3: CASSLGVPTGYGYTF
DNA: TGTGCCAGCAGCTTAGGGGTTCCGACGGGCTATGGCTACACCTTC

V: TRBV9
size: once
J: TRBJ1-3
D: TRBD1
CDR3: CASSVGQTRGNTIYF
DNA: TGTGCCAGCAGCGTGGGACAGACAAGGGGAAACACCATATATTTT

V: TRBV5-1
size: NA
J: TRBJ2-5
D: TRBD2
CDR3: CASSSSGRGQETQYF
DNA: TGCGCCAGCAGCTCCAGCGGGAGAGGCCAAGAGACCCAGTACTTC

V: TRBV6-5
size: NA
J: TRBJ1-2
D: NA
CDR3: CASSYSTEVYGYTF
DNA: TGTGCCAGCAGTTACTCTACAGAAGTCTATGGCTACACCTTC

V: TRBV6-1
size: NA
J: TRBJ1-5
D: NA
CDR3: CASSPTGFGQPQHF
DNA: TGTGCCAGCAGTCCCACAGGGTTTGGTCAGCCCCAGCATTTT

V: TRBV27
size: NA
J: TRBJ2-7
D: TRBD1
CDR3: CASSPGGFRSYEQYF
DNA: TGTGCCAGCAGCCCAGGGGGCTTCAGGTCCTACGAGCAGTACTTC

V: TRBV4-1
size: NA
J: TRBJ1-1
D: TRBD1
CDR3: CASSHQQGWTEAFF
DNA: TGCGCCAGCAGCCACCAACAGGGGTGGACTGAAGCTTTCTTT

V: TRBV9
size: NA
J: TRBJ2-2
D: NA
CDR3: CASNRGGNTGELFF
DNA: TGTGCCAGTAACAGGGGGGGGAACACCGGGGAGCTGTTTTTT

V: TRBV7-2
size: NA
J: TRBJ2-3
D: TRBD2
CDR3: CASSRGLAGADTQYF
DNA: TGTGCCAGCAGCCGTGGACTAGCGGGAGCAGATACGCAGTATTTT

V: TRBV2
size: NA
J: TRBJ2-1
D: NA
CDR3: CASSEDGSSYNEQFF
DNA: TGTGCCAGCAGTGAGGACGGGAGCTCCTACAATGAGCAGTTCTTC

V: TRBV9
size: NA
J: TRBJ1-5
D: NA
CDR3: CASSVAGSNQPQHF
DNA: TGTGCCAGCAGCGTAGCAGGTAGCAATCAGCCCCAGCATTTT

V: TRBV2
size: once
J: TRBJ2-2
D: NA
CDR3: CASRIQGINGELFF
DNA: TGTGCCAGCAGAATTCAGGGGATCAACGGGGAGCTGTTTTTT

V: TRBV27
size: NA
J: TRBJ1-5
D: NA
CDR3: CASSLRDNRQPQHF
DNA: TGTGCCAGCAGTTTGAGGGATAATCGTCAGCCCCAGCATTTT

V: TRBV18
size: NA
J: TRBJ1-1
D: NA
CDR3: CASSPPGIGENTEAFF
DNA: TGTGCCAGCTCACCACCAGGCATAGGGGAGAACACTGAAGCTTTCTTT

V: TRBV5-8
size: NA
J: TRBJ2-4
D: TRBD1
CDR3: CASSLAGQTGNIQYF
DNA: TGTGCCAGCAGCTTGGCGGGACAGACTGGAAACATTCAGTACTTC

V: TRBV30
size: NA
J: TRBJ2-1
D: NA
CDR3: CAWSIGGVYNEQFF
DNA: TGTGCCTGGAGTATCGGGGGAGTCTACAATGAGCAGTTCTTC

V: TRBV2
size: few
J: TRBJ1-1
D: NA
CDR3: CASIISGDDEAFF
DNA: TGTGCCAGCATTATAAGTGGAGACGATGAAGCTTTCTTT

V: TRBV19
size: NA
J: TRBJ1-2
D: NA
CDR3: CASKKGKEGYGYTF
DNA: TGTGCCAGTAAGAAGGGGAAAGAAGGCTATGGCTACACCTTC

V: TRBV28
size: NA
J: TRBJ1-2
D: NA
CDR3: CASSSRWGGTNYGYTF
DNA: TGTGCCAGCAGTAGCCGATGGGGGGGGACTAACTATGGCTACACCTTC

V: TRBV9
size: NA
J: TRBJ2-3
D: TRBD2
CDR3: CASGEGDTQYF
DNA: TGTGCCAGCGGGGAGGGAGATACGCAGTATTTT

V: TRBV28
size: NA
J: TRBJ2-2
D: TRBD1
CDR3: CASSRTGPGELFF
DNA: TGTGCCAGCAGTCGGACAGGCCCCGGGGAGCTGTTTTTT

V: TRBV7-9
size: NA
J: TRBJ2-2
D: NA
CDR3: CASRQANTGELFF
DNA: TGTGCCAGCAGACAGGCGAACACCGGGGAGCTGTTTTTT

V: TRBV30
size: few
J: TRBJ1-1
D: NA
CDR3: CALFWGMNTEAFF
DNA: TGTGCCTTGTTTTGGGGCATGAACACTGAAGCTTTCTTT

V: TRBV10-2
size: NA
J: TRBJ2-7
D: TRBD2
CDR3: CASTPSGRGFYEQYF
DNA: TGCGCCAGCACCCCAAGCGGGAGAGGGTTCTACGAGCAGTACTTC

V: TRBV7-9
size: NA
J: TRBJ2-5
D: NA
CDR3: CASSHGPNPLLETQYF
DNA: TGTGCCAGCAGCCACGGTCCGAACCCCCTCCTAGAGACCCAGTACTTC

V: TRBV7-6
size: NA
J: TRBJ2-2
D: NA
CDR3: CASSLVEEVRYTGELFF
DNA: TGTGCCAGCAGCTTAGTTGAGGAAGTGAGGTACACCGGGGAGCTGTTTTTT

V: TRBV30
size: NA
J: TRBJ1-2
D: TRBD1
CDR3: CACGRTGYLFSYTF
DNA: TGTGCCTGCGGGCGGACAGGGTATCTCTTTAGCTACACCTTC

V: TRBV25-1
size: NA
J: TRBJ1-1
D: NA
CDR3: CASKASGDVAGAFF
DNA: TGTGCCAGCAAAGCTTCAGGGGATGTCGCGGGAGCTTTCTTT

V: TRBV19
size: NA
J: TRBJ2-4
D: TRBD1
CDR3: CASSSPTGLAKNIQYF
DNA: TGTGCCAGTAGTTCTCCGACAGGGTTAGCCAAAAACATTCAGTACTTC

V: TRBV2
size: NA
J: TRBJ2-7
D: NA
CDR3: CASSPPRSHEQYF
DNA: TGTGCCAGCAGCCCACCTAGATCCCACGAGCAGTACTTC

V: TRBV30
size: NA
J: TRBJ2-3
D: TRBD1
CDR3: CACDRGGSDTQYF
DNA: TGTGCCTGTGACAGGGGGGGCTCAGATACGCAGTATTTT

V: TRBV7-2
size: NA
J: TRBJ2-5
D: NA
CDR3: CASSEAGETQYF
DNA: TGTGCCAGCAGCGAGGCCGGAGAGACCCAGTACTTC

V: TRBV5-1
size: NA
J: TRBJ2-7
D: NA
CDR3: CASSLALSGGYEQYF
DNA: TGCGCCAGCAGCTTGGCCCTGTCCGGCGGCTACGAGCAGTACTTC

V: TRBV19
size: NA
J: TRBJ2-1
D: TRBD2
CDR3: CASRAGAVYNEQFF
DNA: TGTGCCAGTAGAGCGGGAGCGGTATACAATGAGCAGTTCTTC

V: TRBV18
size: NA
J: TRBJ2-7
D: NA
CDR3: CASSPEQLSYEQYF
DNA: TGTGCCAGCTCACCAGAACAGCTCTCCTACGAGCAGTACTTC

V: TRBV25-1
size: NA
J: TRBJ2-7
D: TRBD2
CDR3: CASSDPTSGKGAYEQYF
DNA: TGTGCCAGCAGTGACCCGACTAGCGGGAAGGGTGCCTACGAGCAGTACTTC

V: TRBV6-5
size: NA
J: TRBJ2-7
D: TRBD2
CDR3: CASSFGLAGGLYEQYF
DNA: TGTGCCAGCAGTTTCGGACTAGCGGGGGGCCTCTACGAGCAGTACTTC

V: TRBV5-1
size: NA
J: TRBJ1-4
D: NA
CDR3: CASSFGQMGEKLFF
DNA: TGCGCCAGCAGCTTTGGACAGATGGGAGAAAAACTGTTTTTT

V: TRBV7-6
size: NA
J: TRBJ2-7
D: TRBD2
CDR3: CASSLNSGSSYEQYF
DNA: TGTGCCAGCAGCTTGAATAGCGGGAGCTCCTACGAGCAGTACTTC

V: TRBV7-9
size: NA
J: TRBJ2-7
D: TRBD1
CDR3: CASSPGQKTYEQYF
DNA: TGTGCCAGCAGCCCGGGACAGAAAACTTACGAGCAGTACTTC

V: TRBV29-1
size: NA
J: TRBJ1-3
D: NA
CDR3: CSVTGSGNTIYF
DNA: TGCAGCGTTACCGGCTCTGGAAACACCATATATTTT

V: TRBV6-5
size: NA
J: TRBJ1-2
D: TRBD1
CDR3: CASSRSGQGVGGYTF
DNA: TGTGCCAGCAGTAGATCCGGACAGGGGGTGGGAGGCTACACCTTC

V: TRBV5-6
size: NA
J: TRBJ1-5
D: NA
CDR3: CASSNSRGGGQPQHF
DNA: TGTGCCAGCAGTAATAGTAGAGGAGGAGGGCAGCCCCAGCATTTT